Listed below are T cell receptor beta chains from one sample, sequenced in a study of cytomegalovirus exposure and HLA in healthy donors. Measured with immunoSEQ multiplex PCR; TCRdb has only the in-frame clones, and not every one. The repertoire consists of about 97,000 clones, with 73% occurring once and the leading ten covering less than 4.5%. Sequencing was carried out using PBMCs. These receptors were collected from a man aged 35-49 years in good health and CMV-seronegative. Each CDR3 is given with its conserved first and last residue. A D gene is named only where the DNA matches it firmly. Size is stated for part of the rows, as once, few or many counts, or as a class when the clone is expanded.

D,size,J,length,V,DNA,CDR3
-,-,TRBJ2-1,15,TRBV13,TGTGCCAGCAGCCCACTGGGTGGGAGCTACAATGAGCAGTTCTTC,CASSPLGGSYNEQFF
TRBD1,-,TRBJ1-1,15,TRBV5-1,TGCGCCAGCAGCGGGCAACAGGGGGCTAACACTGAAGCTTTCTTT,CASSGQQGANTEAFF
TRBD1,few,TRBJ2-7,13,TRBV10-3,TGTGCCATCAGAATGGGACAGACCGACGAGCAGTACTTC,CAIRMGQTDEQYF
TRBD2,-,TRBJ2-2,15,TRBV19,TGTGCCAGTAGATGGCTAGCGGGGGGAACCGGGGAGCTGTTTTTT,CASRWLAGGTGELFF
TRBD1,-,TRBJ1-2,14,TRBV28,TGTGCCAGCAGCACAGGGACAGGGGTGTGGAGCTACACCTTC,CASSTGTGVWSYTF
TRBD1,-,TRBJ1-2,12,TRBV28,TGTGCCAGCAGTTCAGGGGGCCATGGCTACACCTTC,CASSSGGHGYTF
-,once,TRBJ2-2,16,TRBV19,TGTGCCAGTAGTATTAGGAGGGGAGGCGGCACCGGGGAGCTGTTTTTT,CASSIRRGGGTGELFF
-,-,TRBJ1-4,13,TRBV4-1,TGCGCCAGTAGCAGAGTGTTTAATGAAAAACTGTTTTTT,CASSRVFNEKLFF
TRBD1,once,TRBJ1-4,15,TRBV29-1,TGCAGCGCCTTAGACAGGGGGCGAGAGGGTGAAAAACTGTTTTTT,CSALDRGREGEKLFF
TRBD1,once,TRBJ1-1,13,TRBV27,TGTGCCAGCAGTTTCACAGGGGCGACTGAAGCTTTCTTT,CASSFTGATEAFF
-,-,TRBJ2-7,16,TRBV5-4,TGTGCCAGCAGCTTGGGCCGACAGTCCAGGTCCTACGAGCAGTACTTC,CASSLGRQSRSYEQYF
-,-,TRBJ1-4,14,TRBV6-5,TGTGCCAGCAGTTGGACTGCAACTAATGAAAAACTGTTTTTT,CASSWTATNEKLFF
-,-,TRBJ2-7,14,TRBV7-2,TGTGCCAGCAGCTTAGGGGTCAGGGATTACGAGCAGTACTTC,CASSLGVRDYEQYF
TRBD2,-,TRBJ2-5,12,TRBV2,TGTGCCAGCTCGGGGGGGCGGGAGACCCAGTACTTC,CASSGGRETQYF
-,-,TRBJ2-3,15,TRBV5-1,TGCGCCAGCAGCTTTACAGGGTTAGGGGCAGATACGCAGTATTTT,CASSFTGLGADTQYF
TRBD1,-,TRBJ2-2,16,TRBV10-3,TGTGCCATCAGCGGGACAGGAGGCGAGGGCACCGGGGAGCTGTTTTTT,CAISGTGGEGTGELFF
TRBD1,-,TRBJ2-3,15,TRBV19,TGTGCCAGTAGGGAGACTCAGGGGGTCACAGATACGCAGTATTTT,CASRETQGVTDTQYF
-,-,TRBJ1-6,14,TRBV7-3,TGTGCCAGCAGCAGGGACTTTCAAAATTCACCCCTCCACTTT,CASSRDFQNSPLHF
TRBD1,few,TRBJ1-5,14,TRBV2,TGTGCCAGCAGTGAAGGGCAGGGGGCTTGGCCCCAGCATTTT,CASSEGQGAWPQHF
-,-,TRBJ2-7,16,TRBV2,TGTGCCAGCACCGAGGTGGGAGGCCCTGGCTCCTACGAGCAGTACTTC,CASTEVGGPGSYEQYF
-,-,TRBJ1-2,12,TRBV7-8,TGTGCCAGCAGCCAACAGGGCTATGGCTACACCTTC,CASSQQGYGYTF
-,few,TRBJ2-5,12,TRBV2,TGTGCCAGCAGTGAGTTCGGGGGGACCCAGTACTTC,CASSEFGGTQYF
-,-,TRBJ1-1,14,TRBV10-3,TGTGCCATCAGTGAGTACGCCACGGACACTGAAGCTTTCTTT,CAISEYATDTEAFF
-,-,TRBJ2-7,15,TRBV5-1,TGCGCCAGCAGCTTGTCGGTCCAGGGAATCGGCGAGCAGTACTTC,CASSLSVQGIGEQYF
-,-,TRBJ2-3,13,TRBV19,TGTGCCAGTAGTATGAGTTCCTCCGATACGCAGTATTTT,CASSMSSSDTQYF
-,-,TRBJ1-3,16,TRBV30,TGTGCCTGGAGGGGGGCGCAGGTTGGCTCTGGAAACACCATATATTTT,CAWRGAQVGSGNTIYF
-,-,TRBJ2-1,15,TRBV7-3,TGTGCCAGCAGTACGTCTAGCGCCTTATACAATGAGCAGTTCTTC,CASSTSSALYNEQFF
-,-,TRBJ1-2,15,TRBV2,TGTGCCAGCAGTGAAAACCTGGGGGCGGGCTATGGCTACACCTTC,CASSENLGAGYGYTF
TRBD1,-,TRBJ2-5,17,TRBV5-6,TGTGCCAGCAGCTTGCATCAGACAGGGGGGGGTAAGAGTACCCAGTACTTC,CASSLHQTGGGKSTQYF
-,few,TRBJ2-2,10,TRBV5-5,TGTGCCAGCAGCGCGCCGTTGCTGTTTTTT,CASSAPLLFF
TRBD1,-,TRBJ2-7,15,TRBV5-6,TGTGCCAGCAGCGGGGGGACAGGGAGGGGCCACGAGCAGTACTTC,CASSGGTGRGHEQYF
TRBD1,-,TRBJ2-7,15,TRBV5-6,TGTGCCAGCAGCCAGCAGGGACAGGGTATCTACGAGCAGTACTTC,CASSQQGQGIYEQYF
-,-,TRBJ2-5,17,TRBV7-9,TGTGCCAGCAGCTTAACTCCCGGGATAGGGTTCCAAGAGACCCAGTACTTC,CASSLTPGIGFQETQYF
TRBD2,-,TRBJ2-7,15,TRBV5-1,TGCGCCAGCAGCCCCCAACTAGCGGGAGACTACGAGCAGTACTTC,CASSPQLAGDYEQYF
-,few,TRBJ1-4,14,TRBV6-4,TGTGCCAGCAGTCTAGACGCAACTAATGAAAAACTGTTTTTT,CASSLDATNEKLFF
-,-,TRBJ2-2,15,TRBV28,TGTGCCAGCAGTTTAACACAGGGTAGCACCGGGGAGCTGTTTTTT,CASSLTQGSTGELFF